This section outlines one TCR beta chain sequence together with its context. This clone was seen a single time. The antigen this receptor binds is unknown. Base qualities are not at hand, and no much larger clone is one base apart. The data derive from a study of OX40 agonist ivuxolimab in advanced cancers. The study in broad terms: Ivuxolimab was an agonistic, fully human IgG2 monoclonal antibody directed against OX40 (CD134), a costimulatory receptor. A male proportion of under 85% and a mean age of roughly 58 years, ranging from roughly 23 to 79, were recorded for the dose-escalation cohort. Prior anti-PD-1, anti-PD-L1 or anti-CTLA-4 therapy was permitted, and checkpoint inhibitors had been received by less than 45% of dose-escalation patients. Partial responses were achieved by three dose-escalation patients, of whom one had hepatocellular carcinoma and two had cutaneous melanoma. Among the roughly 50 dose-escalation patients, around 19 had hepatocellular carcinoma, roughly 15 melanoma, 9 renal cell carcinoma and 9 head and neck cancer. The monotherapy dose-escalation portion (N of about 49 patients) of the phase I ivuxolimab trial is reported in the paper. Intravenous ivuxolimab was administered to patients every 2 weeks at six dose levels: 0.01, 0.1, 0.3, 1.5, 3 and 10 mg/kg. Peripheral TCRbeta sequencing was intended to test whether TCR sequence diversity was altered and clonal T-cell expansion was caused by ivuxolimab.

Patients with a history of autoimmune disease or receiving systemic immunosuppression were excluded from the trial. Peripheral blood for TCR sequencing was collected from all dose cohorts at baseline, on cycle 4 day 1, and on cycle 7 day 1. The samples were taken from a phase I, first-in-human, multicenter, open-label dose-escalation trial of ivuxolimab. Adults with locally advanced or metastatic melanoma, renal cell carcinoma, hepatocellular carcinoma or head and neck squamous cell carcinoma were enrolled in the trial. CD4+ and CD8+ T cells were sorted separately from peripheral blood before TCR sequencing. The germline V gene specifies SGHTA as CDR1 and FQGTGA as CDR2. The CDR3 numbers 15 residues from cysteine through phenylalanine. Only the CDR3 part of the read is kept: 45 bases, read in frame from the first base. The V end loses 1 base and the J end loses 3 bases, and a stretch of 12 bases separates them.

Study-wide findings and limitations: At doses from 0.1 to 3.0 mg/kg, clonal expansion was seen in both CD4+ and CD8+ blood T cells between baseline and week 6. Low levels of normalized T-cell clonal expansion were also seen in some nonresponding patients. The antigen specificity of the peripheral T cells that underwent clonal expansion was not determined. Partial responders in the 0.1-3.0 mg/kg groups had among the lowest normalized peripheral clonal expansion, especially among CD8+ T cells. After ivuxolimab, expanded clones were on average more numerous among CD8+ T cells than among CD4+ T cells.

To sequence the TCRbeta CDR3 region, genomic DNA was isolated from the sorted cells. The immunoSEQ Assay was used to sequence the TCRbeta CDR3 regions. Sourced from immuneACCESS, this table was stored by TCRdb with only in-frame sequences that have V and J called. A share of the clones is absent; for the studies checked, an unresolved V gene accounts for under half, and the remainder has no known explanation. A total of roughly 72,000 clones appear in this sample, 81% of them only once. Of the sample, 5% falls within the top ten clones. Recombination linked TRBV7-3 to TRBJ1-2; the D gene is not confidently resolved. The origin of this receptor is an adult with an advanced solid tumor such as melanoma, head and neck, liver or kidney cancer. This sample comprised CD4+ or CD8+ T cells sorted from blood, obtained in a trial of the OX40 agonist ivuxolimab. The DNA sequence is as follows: TGTGCCAGCAGCTTAATGTCTCGGGCAGACTATGGCTACACCTTC. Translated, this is CASSLMSRADYGYTF.